This T cell receptor beta chain was sequenced during a study of blood T cells in healthy people across ages. The CDR3 consists of 11 residues. Germline-derived CDR1 and CDR2 are LGHNT and FRNRAP. V lost 8 bases and J lost 5, with 9 bases in between. Next came a second PCR, run for about 7 to 12 cycles, which used a sample-barcoded 5' primer along with a J-beta primer mix. A template-switch adaptor that had 12 random nucleotides put a tag on each cDNA molecule. TCRdb reprocessed the 5' RACE reads with MiXCR, giving one entry per CDR3 protein. The table records around 1,000,000 distinct CDR3 sequences, 30% to 40% of them present only once. Whole-study findings and limits: Any changes in expanded clonotypes were possibly confounded, as donor CMV status remained unknown. Estimated diversity, derived from one million T cells, was regarded as an underestimate.

This clonotype was recorded a few times. The antigen is not known. Sequenced sample: blood. The chain employs TRBV12-5 and TRBJ2-5, with no clear D. This receptor was obtained from a man between 18 and 35 years old in good health. The CDR3 here is CASCLAETQYF. The CDR3 DNA reads TGTGCTAGTTGCCTCGCGGAGACCCAGTACTTC.